A single T cell receptor beta chain is shown here with its context. Its antigen is not known. The CDR3 is 15 residues long. The data stem from a study of CXCR3-negative and CXCR3-positive naive CD8 T cells. Study-wide results and caveats: The study found CXCR3 expression partially decreased after cryopreservation and ran most assays on fresh PBMCs.

UMI labels and 5' RACE were used to prepare the TRB cDNA libraries. TCRdb reprocessed the 5' RACE reads, with one entry per CDR3 protein and no DNA. The repertoire table contains 40,000 to 45,000 distinct CDR3 sequences. Sequences were obtained from naive CXCR3- CD8+ T cells from blood. Subset given: CD45RO-CCR7+CD27+CD95- naive CD8+ T cells lacking CXCR3 (TNR3-). This clonotype was sampled from a human donor in good health. Some clones in this sample may be carry-over from other donors' samples. The chain combines TRBV12-3 or TRBV12-4 with TRBJ2-1; checking the TCRdb D call of TRBD2 is not possible without DNA. The chain's CDR3 is CASSLTAGGYNEQFF.